These 3 T cell receptor beta chains were all obtained from the same sample, sequenced in a study of blood T cell repertoires in COVID-19 (dated by TCRdb to the early 2020s). Library preparation was by the immunoSEQ multiplex PCR assay. This immuneACCESS table, as held by TCRdb, lists in-frame sequences with V and J called but not all clones. Of the missing ones, under half trace to an unresolved V gene in checked studies; the others have no known cause. The sample records 90,000 to 100,000 clones, roughly 79% of which are singletons. The top ten hold more than 9% of the sample. The sample taken for sequencing was peripheral blood. The receptors were sampled from a man in his 70s with acute or convalescent COVID-19.

Here the CDR3 reads CATSEGGAQVGELFF. CDR3 coding DNA: TGTGCCACCAGTGAGGGGGGGGCGCAGGTCGGGGAGCTGTTTTTT. This sequence joins TRBV24-1 and TRBJ2-2, with D tentatively TRBD2 (7 bases). Trimming cost V 4 bases and J 7 bases, with 15 bases left between them. The CDR3 contains 15 residues. Germline CDR1 KGHDR, CDR2 SFDVKD.

V is TRBV29-1 and J is TRBJ1-4; TRBD1 is a possible D gene (5 bases). From germline, CDR1 is SQVTM and CDR2 ANQGSEA. V lost 6 bases and J 5 bases, leaving 10 bases between the germline ends. The CDR3 length is 12 residues. The CDR3 DNA sequence: TGCAGCGTCAGGGATCCAAATGAAAAACTGTTTTTT. Amino acid sequence: CSVRDPNEKLFF.

This clone was detected only once. The rearrangement uses TRBV6-6 and TRBJ1-5, with TRBD1 as a possible D gene (6 bases). The CDR3 loop spans 15 amino acids. Germline V gene lookup returns CDR1 MNHNY and CDR2 SVGAGI (reference sequence). V was cut by 1 base and J by 3 bases, with 10 bases left in between. The DNA for the CDR3 is TGTGCCAGCAGTTACTATCGGGACAACAATCAGCCCCAGCATTTT. This codes for CASSYYRDNNQPQHF.